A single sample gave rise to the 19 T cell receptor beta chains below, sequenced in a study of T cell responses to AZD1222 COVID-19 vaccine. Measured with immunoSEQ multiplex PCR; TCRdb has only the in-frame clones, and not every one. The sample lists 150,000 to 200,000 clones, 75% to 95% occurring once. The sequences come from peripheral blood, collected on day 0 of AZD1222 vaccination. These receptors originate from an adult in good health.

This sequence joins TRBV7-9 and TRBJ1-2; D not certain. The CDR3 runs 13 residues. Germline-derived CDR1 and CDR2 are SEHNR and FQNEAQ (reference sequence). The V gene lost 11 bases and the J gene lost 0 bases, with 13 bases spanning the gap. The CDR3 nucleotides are TGTGCCTCCCGCGATGGGTCTAACTATGGCTACACCTTC. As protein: CASRDGSNYGYTF.

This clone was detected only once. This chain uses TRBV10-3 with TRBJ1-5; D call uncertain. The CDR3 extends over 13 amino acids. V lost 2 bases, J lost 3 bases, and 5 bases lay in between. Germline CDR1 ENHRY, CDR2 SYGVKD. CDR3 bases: TGTGCCATCAGTGAGGGTTTCAATCAGCCCCAGCATTTT. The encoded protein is CAISEGFNQPQHF.

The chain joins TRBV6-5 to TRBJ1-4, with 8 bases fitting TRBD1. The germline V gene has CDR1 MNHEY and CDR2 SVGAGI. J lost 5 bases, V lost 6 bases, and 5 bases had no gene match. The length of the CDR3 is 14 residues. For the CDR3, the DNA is TGTGCCAGCAGGGGACAGGTGGGGAATGAAAAACTGTTTTTT. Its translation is CASRGQVGNEKLFF.

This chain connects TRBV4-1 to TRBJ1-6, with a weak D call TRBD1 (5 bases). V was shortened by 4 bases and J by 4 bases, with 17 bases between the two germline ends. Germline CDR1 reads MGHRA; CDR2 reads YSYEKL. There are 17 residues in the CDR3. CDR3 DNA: TGCGCCAGCAGCCTACCCGGGGCGTCAGGTTATAATTCACCCCTCCACTTT. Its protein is CASSLPGASGYNSPLHF.

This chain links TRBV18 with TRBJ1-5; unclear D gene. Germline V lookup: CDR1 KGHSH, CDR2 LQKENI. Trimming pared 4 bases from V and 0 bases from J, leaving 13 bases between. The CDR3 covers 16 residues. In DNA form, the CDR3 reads TGTGCCAGCTCACGCGGGTCCTATTATAGCAATCAGCCCCAGCATTTT. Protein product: CASSRGSYYSNQPQHF.

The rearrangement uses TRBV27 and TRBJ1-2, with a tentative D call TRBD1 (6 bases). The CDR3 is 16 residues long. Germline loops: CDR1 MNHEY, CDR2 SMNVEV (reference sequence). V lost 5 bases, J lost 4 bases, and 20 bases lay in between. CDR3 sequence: CASSPLDRLFFYGYTF. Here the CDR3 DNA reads TGTGCCAGCAGTCCCCTTGACAGGCTTTTCTTCTATGGCTACACCTTC.

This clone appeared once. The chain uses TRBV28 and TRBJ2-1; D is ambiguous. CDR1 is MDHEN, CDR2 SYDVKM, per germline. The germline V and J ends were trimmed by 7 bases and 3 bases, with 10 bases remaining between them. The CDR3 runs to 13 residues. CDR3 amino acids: CASIPGSYNEQFF. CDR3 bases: TGTGCCAGCATCCCGGGCAGCTACAATGAGCAGTTCTTC.

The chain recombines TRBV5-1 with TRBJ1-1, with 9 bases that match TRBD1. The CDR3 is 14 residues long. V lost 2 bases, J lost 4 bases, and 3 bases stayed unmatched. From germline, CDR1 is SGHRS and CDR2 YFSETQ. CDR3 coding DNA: TGCGCCAGCAGCTTAGACAGGGGGGTCACTGAAGCTTTCTTT. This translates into CASSLDRGVTEAFF.

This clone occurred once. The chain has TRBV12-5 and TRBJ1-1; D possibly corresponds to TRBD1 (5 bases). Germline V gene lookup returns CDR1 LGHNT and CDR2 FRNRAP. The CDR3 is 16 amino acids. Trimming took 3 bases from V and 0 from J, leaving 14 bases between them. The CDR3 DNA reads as TGTGCTAGTGGTTTTTCGTCGGGGGGTTTGAACACTGAAGCTTTCTTT. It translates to CASGFSSGGLNTEAFF.

The CDR3 here is CASSLQTGQYSEAFF. For the CDR3, the DNA is TGTGCCAGCAGCTTACAGACCGGACAGTATTCTGAAGCTTTCTTT. The chain uses TRBV7-8 and TRBJ1-1; D is possibly TRBD1 (6 bases). The germline gives CDR1 SGHVS, CDR2 FQNEAQ. This CDR3 has 15 amino acids. V lost 2 bases and J 6 bases, leaving 16 bases between the germline ends.

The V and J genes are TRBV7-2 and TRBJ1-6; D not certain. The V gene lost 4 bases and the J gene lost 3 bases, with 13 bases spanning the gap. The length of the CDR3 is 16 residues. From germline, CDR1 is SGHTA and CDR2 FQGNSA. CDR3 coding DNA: TGTGCCAGCAGCTCCTTTAGAGGGAGCTATAATTCACCCCTCCACTTT. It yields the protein CASSSFRGSYNSPLHF.

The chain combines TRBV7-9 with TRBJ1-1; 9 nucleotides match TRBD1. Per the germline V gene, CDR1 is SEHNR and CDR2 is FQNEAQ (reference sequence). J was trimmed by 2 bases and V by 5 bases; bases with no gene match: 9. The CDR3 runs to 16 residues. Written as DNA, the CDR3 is TGTGCCAGCAGCCTTCTCGGGACAGGGCATAACACTGAAGCTTTCTTT. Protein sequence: CASSLLGTGHNTEAFF.

The CDR3 DNA reads TGTGCCAGCTCTACCCCCCCAGGGGTCGAGTATTTT. Its translation: CASSTPPGVEYF. The chain employs TRBV6-5 and TRBJ2-3, with a possible D match to TRBD1 (6 bases). Per the germline V gene, CDR1 is MNHEY and CDR2 is SVGAGI. This CDR3 region has 12 residues. V lost 8 bases and J 13 bases, leaving 19 bases between the germline ends.

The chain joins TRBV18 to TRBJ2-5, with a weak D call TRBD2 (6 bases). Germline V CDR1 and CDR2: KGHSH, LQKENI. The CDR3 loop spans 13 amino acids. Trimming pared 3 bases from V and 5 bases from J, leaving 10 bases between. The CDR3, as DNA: TGTGCCAGCTCACCGACTAGTATGGAGACCCAGTACTTC. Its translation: CASSPTSMETQYF. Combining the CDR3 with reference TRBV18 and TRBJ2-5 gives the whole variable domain NAGVMQNPRHLVRRRGQEARLRCSPMKGHSHVYWYRQLPEEGLKFMVYLQKENIIDESGMPKERFSAEFPKEGPSILRIQQVVRGDSAAYFCASSPTSMETQYFGPGTRLLVL.

The CDR3 is CASSQSYRTGRRENLFF. CDR3 DNA: TGCGCCAGCAGTCAATCGTATCGAACGGGGCGCCGGGAAAACTTGTTTTTT. The gene calls are TRBV23-1 and TRBJ1-4; possible D gene TRBD1, 5 bases. TRBV23-1 is assigned to the ORF class and has an uncertain function. V lost 0 bases and J lost 15, with 26 bases in between. The CDR3 consists of 17 residues.

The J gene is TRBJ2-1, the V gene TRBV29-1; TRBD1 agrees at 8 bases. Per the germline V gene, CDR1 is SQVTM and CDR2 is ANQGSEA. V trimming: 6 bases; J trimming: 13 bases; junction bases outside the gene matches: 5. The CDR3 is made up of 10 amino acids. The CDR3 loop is CSVADRDQFF. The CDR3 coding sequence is TGCAGCGTAGCGGACAGGGATCAGTTCTTC.

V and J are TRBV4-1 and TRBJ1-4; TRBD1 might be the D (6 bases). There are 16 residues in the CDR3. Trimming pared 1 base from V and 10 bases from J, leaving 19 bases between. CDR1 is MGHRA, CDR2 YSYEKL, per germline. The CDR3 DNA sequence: TGCGCCAGCAGCCAAGCCCCGCCCAGGGGAGTCGGAAAACTGTTTTTT. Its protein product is CASSQAPPRGVGKLFF.

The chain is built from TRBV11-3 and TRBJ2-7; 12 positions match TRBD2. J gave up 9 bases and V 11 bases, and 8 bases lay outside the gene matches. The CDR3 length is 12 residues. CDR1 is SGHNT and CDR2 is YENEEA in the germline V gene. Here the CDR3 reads CAVLTSGGRQYF. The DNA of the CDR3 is TGTGCCGTACTGACTAGCGGGGGACGGCAGTACTTC.

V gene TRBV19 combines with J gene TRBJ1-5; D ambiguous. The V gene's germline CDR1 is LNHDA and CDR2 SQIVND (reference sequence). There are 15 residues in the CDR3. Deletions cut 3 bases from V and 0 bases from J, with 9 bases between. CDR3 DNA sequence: TGTGCCAGTAGTATTTCGGCGGATAGCAATCAGCCCCAGCATTTT. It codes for CASSISADSNQPQHF.